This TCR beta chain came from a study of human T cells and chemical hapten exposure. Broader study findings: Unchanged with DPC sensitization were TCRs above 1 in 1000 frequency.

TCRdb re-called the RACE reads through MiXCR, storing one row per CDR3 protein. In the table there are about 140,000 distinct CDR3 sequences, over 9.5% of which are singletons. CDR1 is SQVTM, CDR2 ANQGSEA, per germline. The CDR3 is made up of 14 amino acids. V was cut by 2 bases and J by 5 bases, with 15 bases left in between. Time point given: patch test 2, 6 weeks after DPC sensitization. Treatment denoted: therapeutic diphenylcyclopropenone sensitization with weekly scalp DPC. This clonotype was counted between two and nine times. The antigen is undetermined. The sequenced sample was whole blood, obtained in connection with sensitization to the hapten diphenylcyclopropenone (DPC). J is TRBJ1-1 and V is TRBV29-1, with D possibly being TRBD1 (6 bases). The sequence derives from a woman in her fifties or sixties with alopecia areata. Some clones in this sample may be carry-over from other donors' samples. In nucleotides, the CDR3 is TGCAGCGTTGAACGAGGGGGGGGAGGAACTGAAGCTTTCTTT. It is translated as CSVERGGGGTEAFF.